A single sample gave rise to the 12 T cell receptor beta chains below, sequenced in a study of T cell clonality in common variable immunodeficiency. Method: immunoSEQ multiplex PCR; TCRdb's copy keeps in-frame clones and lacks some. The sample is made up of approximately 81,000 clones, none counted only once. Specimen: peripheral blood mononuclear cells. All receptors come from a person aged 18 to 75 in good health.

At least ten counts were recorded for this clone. CDR3 bases read: TGTGCCAGCTCACCGGGACAGCAAGAGACC. Translated: CASSPGQQET. The whole CDR3 sequence reads CASSPGQQETQYF. This rearrangement joins TRBV18 to TRBJ2-5; TRBD1 matches 7 bases. With the read ending 3 residues before the CDR3 end, the germline J gene is used to fill in that end. The CDR3 loop spans 13 amino acids. CDR1 KGHSH and CDR2 LQKENI come from the germline V gene. V shed 3 bases, J shed 2 bases, and the junction held 0 bases outside the gene matches.

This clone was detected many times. The CDR3 here is CASAGEETQYF. Partial CDR3 DNA: TGTGCCAGCGCGGGGGAAGAGACC. The chain employs TRBV2 and TRBJ2-5; 7 bases fit TRBD2. Read sequence stops 3 residues before the CDR3 end, and the germline J gene provides the missing end. From germline, CDR1 is SNHLY and CDR2 FYNNEI. Germline trimming cut 8 bases from V and 3 bases from J; bases unmatched to any gene: 0. The CDR3 is 11 amino acids.

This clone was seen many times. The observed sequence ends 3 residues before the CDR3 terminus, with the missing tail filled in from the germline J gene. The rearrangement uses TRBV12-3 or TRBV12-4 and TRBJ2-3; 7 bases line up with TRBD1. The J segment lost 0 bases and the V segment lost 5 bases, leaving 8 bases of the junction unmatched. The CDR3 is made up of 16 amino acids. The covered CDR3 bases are TGTGCCAGCAGTGACCCGACAGGGCCTAGCACAGATACG. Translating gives CASSDPTGPSTDT. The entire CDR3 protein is CASSDPTGPSTDTQYF.

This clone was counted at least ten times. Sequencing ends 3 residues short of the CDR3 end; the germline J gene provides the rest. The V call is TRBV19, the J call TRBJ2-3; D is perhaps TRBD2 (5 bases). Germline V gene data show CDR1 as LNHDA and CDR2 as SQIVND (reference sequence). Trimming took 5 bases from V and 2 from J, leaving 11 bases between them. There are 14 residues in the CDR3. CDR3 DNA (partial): TGTGCCAGTAGTCCCCGGGGTACCACAGATACG. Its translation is CASSPRGTTDT. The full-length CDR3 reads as CASSPRGTTDTQYF.

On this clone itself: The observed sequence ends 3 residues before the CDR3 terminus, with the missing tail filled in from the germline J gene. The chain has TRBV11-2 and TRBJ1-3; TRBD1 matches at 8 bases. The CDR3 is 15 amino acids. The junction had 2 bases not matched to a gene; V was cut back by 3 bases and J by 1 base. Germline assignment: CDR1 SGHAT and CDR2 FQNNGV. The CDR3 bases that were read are TGTGCCAGCAGCTTCGGACAGGGATCTGGAAACACC. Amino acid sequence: CASSFGQGSGNT. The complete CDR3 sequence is CASSFGQGSGNTIYF.

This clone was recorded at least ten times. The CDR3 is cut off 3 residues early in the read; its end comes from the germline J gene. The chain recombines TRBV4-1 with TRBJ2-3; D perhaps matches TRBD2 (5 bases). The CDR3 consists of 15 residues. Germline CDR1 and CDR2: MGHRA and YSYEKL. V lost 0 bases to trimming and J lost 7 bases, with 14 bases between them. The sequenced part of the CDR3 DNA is TGCGCCAGCAGCCAAGATAGAGAGGGCCGGAATACG. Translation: CASSQDREGRNT. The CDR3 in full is CASSQDREGRNTQYF.

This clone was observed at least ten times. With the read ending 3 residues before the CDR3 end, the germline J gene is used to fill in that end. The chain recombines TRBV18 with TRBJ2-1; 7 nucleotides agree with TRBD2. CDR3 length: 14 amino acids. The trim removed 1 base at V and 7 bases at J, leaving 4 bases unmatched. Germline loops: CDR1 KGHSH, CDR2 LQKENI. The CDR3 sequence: CASSPLAGTNEQFF. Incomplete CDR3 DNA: TGTGCCAGCTCACCACTAGCGGGTACTAATGAG.

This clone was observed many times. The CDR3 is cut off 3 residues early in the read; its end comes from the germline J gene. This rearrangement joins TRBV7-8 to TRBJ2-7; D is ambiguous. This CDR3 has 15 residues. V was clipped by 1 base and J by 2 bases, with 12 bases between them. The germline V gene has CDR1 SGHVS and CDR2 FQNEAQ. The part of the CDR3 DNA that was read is TGTGCCAGCAGCTTAGATCAGACAAGGACCTACGAG. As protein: CASSLDQTRTYE. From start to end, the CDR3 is CASSLDQTRTYEQYF.

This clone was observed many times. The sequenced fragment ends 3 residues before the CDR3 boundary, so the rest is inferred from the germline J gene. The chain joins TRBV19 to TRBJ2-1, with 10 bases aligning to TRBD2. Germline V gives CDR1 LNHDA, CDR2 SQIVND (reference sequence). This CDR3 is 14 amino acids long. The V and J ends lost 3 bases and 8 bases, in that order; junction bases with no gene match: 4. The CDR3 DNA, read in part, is TGTGCCAGTAGTATCGGGACTAGCGCCTATGAG. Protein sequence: CASSIGTSAYE. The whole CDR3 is CASSIGTSAYEQFF.

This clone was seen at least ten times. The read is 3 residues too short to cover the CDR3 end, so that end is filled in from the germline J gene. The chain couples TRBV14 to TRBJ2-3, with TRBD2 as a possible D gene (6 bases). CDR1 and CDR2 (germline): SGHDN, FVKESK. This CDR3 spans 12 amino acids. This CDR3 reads CASSQVAGTQYF. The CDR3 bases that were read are TGTGCCAGCAGCCAAGTCGCGGGAACG. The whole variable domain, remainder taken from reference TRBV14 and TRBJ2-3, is EAGVTQFPSHSVIEKGQTVTLRCDPISGHDNLYWYRRVMGKEIKFLLHFVKESKQDESGMPNNRFLAERTGGTYSTLKVQPAELEDSGVYFCASSQVAGTQYFGPGTRLTVL.

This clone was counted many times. CDR3 bases read: TGTGCCAGCAGCCCCCGCGGTTCTAGGACTGAA. Translation gives CASSPRGSRTE. The full CDR3 is CASSPRGSRTEAFF. The chain employs TRBV7-9 and TRBJ1-1; D remains unclear. The read stops 3 residues short of the end of the CDR3; the missing end is completed from the germline J gene. The germline V gene encodes CDR1 SEHNR and CDR2 FQNEAQ (reference sequence). This CDR3 has 14 amino acids. V lost 5 bases and J lost 5, with 15 bases in between.

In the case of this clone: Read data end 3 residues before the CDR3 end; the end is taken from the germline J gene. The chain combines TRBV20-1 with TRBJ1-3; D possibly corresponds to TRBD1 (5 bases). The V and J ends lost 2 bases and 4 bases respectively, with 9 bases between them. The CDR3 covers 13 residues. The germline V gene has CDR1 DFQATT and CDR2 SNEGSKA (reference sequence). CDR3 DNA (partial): TGCAGTGCTAGACCAGGGAACGGAAACACC. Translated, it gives CSARPGNGNT. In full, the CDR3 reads CSARPGNGNTIYF.